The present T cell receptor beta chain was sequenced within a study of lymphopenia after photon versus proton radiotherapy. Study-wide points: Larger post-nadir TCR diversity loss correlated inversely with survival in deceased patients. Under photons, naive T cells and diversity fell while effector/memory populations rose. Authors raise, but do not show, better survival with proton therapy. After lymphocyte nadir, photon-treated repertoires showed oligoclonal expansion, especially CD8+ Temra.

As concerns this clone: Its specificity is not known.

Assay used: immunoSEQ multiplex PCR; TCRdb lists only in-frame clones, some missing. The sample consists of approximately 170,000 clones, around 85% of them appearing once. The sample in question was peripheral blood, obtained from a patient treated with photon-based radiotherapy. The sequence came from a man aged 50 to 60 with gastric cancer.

The CDR3: CASRGMGRDTQYF. CDR3 in DNA: TGTGCCAGCCGGGGGATGGGGAGGGATACGCAGTATTTT. V usage is TRBV2 and J usage is TRBJ2-3, with D possibly matching TRBD2 (6 bases). The CDR3 has 13 residues. Deletions cut 8 bases from V and 6 bases from J, with 15 bases between. The germline V gene has CDR1 SNHLY and CDR2 FYNNEI.